Listed here is a single T cell receptor beta chain. This entry belongs to a study of monozygotic twins with inflammatory bowel disease. Each CDR3 protein gets one entry in TCRdb, which reprocessed the 5' RACE reads and gives no DNA. Its table lists over 90,000 distinct CDR3 sequences. The CDR3 totals 15 residues. The chain combines TRBV12-3 or TRBV12-4 with TRBJ2-7; TCRdb calls TRBD2, which cannot be checked without DNA. The receptor's source is a human donor with ulcerative colitis or Crohn's disease, or a healthy co-twin of an affected twin (not recorded which). Sequencing was carried out using blood. CDR3 sequence reads: CASRGLAGRSYEQYF.